The T cell receptor (beta chain) under discussion was sequenced for a study of blood T cell repertoires in COVID-19. Study background: T cells, B-cell-depleted T cells, or PBMCs provided the cDNA or gDNA that served as material.

The V and J ends lost 6 bases and 5 bases, in that order; junction bases with no gene match: 8. Germline values: CDR1 LGHDT, CDR2 YNNKEL (reference sequence). The CDR3 spans 14 residues. Authors' analysis steps: Reference gene primer amplification yielded estimated nucleated cell counts. Here immunoSEQ multiplex PCR was the method, and the copy in TCRdb shows in-frame clones only, minus some. That table supplies the V and J calls and clone size; D and trimming were determined from the DNA. This sample has fewer than 200,000 clones, with 70% to 90% found just once. The rearrangement links TRBV3-1 (or the pseudogene TRBV3-2) to TRBJ2-5; 8 positions match TRBD1. The origin of this receptor is a man aged 40-55 years who had recovered from COVID-19. The sequenced material came from peripheral blood. The chain's CDR3 is CASRPDREVETQYF. The CDR3, as DNA: TGTGCCAGCAGACCGGACAGGGAGGTGGAGACCCAGTACTTC.